This T cell receptor beta chain was obtained from a study of radiation and T cells in renal cell carcinoma. The germline CDR1 and CDR2 sequences are GTSNPN and SVGIG (reference sequence). J was trimmed by 6 bases and V by 4 bases; bases with no gene match: 9. The CDR3 sequence is 14 residues long. Sequencing was performed with immunoSEQ multiplex PCR; in TCRdb, only in-frame clones are kept and a portion is missing. The sample carries about 150,000 clones, roughly 84% recorded once. Time point specified: baseline pretreatment blood. Treatment noted: 15 Gy SBRT to primary tumor, nephrectomy 4 weeks later.

The sequence was obtained from a woman aged 45-59 years with renal cell carcinoma. The sample consisted of blood, taken from a patient whose treatment included radiotherapy and nephrectomy. This sequence joins TRBV30 and TRBJ2-7; TRBD1 agrees at 10 bases. The CDR3 protein is CAWNLGTGVGEQYF. The DNA of the CDR3 is TGTGCCTGGAATTTGGGGACAGGGGTTGGCGAGCAGTACTTC.